These 26 T cell receptor beta chains originate from one sample sequenced in a study of cytomegalovirus exposure and HLA in healthy donors. PCR involved 60 Vbeta and 13 Jbeta primers. Clones were read by immunoSEQ multiplex PCR, and TCRdb kept only the in-frame ones, dropping some. The sample data list 150,000 to 200,000 clones. The sample consisted of PBMCs. The receptors were gathered from a man aged 25 to 40 in good health and CMV-seronegative.

The chain links TRBV7-3 to TRBJ2-1; possibly TRBD2 for D (5 bases). The CDR3 sequence is 16 residues long. CDR1 and CDR2 (germline): SGHTA, FQGTGA. Trimming pared 1 base from V and 3 bases from J, leaving 13 bases between. In nucleotides, the CDR3 is TGTGCCAGCAGCTTAAGGATAGCGACGGGCTACAATGAGCAGTTCTTC. Its protein is CASSLRIATGYNEQFF.

The chain links TRBV7-2 to TRBJ2-7; D possibly corresponds to TRBD1 (5 bases). V was pared by 2 bases and J by 0 bases, with 11 bases between. The CDR3 loop spans 15 amino acids. Germline assignment: CDR1 SGHTA and CDR2 FQGNSA. This CDR3 reads CASSLSQGNSYEQYF. The CDR3 region has the DNA TGTGCCAGCAGCTTAAGTCAGGGCAACTCCTACGAGCAGTACTTC.

This chain connects TRBV6-5 to TRBJ1-4, with 10 positions matching TRBD1. V dropped 4 bases and J dropped 8; count of bases not matched to a gene: 7. CDR1 is MNHEY, CDR2 SVGAGI, per germline. This CDR3 contains 15 residues. CDR3 in amino acids: CASSFSGTGDEKLFF. The CDR3 DNA reads TGTGCCAGCAGTTTCTCCGGGACAGGGGACGAAAAACTGTTTTTT.

CDR3 in DNA: TGTGCCAGCAGACCCAGGGTCGGAGAGACCCAGTACTTC. Residues: CASRPRVGETQYF. The chain has TRBV11-2 and TRBJ2-5; TRBD1 might be the D (5 bases). Germline V gene sequence: CDR1 SGHAT, CDR2 FQNNGV. CDR3 length equals 13 residues. Trimming cost V 6 bases and J 4 bases, with 12 bases left between them.

In nucleotides, the CDR3 is TGTGCCAGCAGTTGGGGGGGCACTGAAGCTTTCTTT. This translates into CASSWGGTEAFF. V usage is TRBV6-1 and J usage is TRBJ1-1; D possibly corresponds to TRBD1 (5 bases). Per germline, CDR1 MNHNS and CDR2 SASEGT. This CDR3 is built from 12 residues. Between the trimmed V and J ends, which lost 5 bases and 4 bases, there was a span of 8 bases.

The CDR3 loop reads CASSVTGGFTDTQYF. In nucleotides, the CDR3 is TGTGCCAGCAGCGTTACAGGGGGCTTCACAGATACGCAGTATTTT. The V and J genes are TRBV9 and TRBJ2-3; 9 bases match TRBD1. Germline trimming cut 2 bases from V and 2 bases from J; bases unmatched to any gene: 3. This CDR3 is built from 15 residues. CDR1 SGDLS and CDR2 YYNGEE come from the germline V gene.

This rearrangement joins TRBV18 to TRBJ2-7, with a weak D call TRBD1 (7 bases). The CDR3 has 13 amino acids. V was clipped by 6 bases and J by 6 bases, with 15 bases between them. Germline-derived CDR1 and CDR2 are KGHSH and LQKENI. The CDR3 spells CASSQGGPGEQYF. Written as DNA, the CDR3 is TGTGCCAGCTCGCAGGGGGGACCGGGCGAGCAGTACTTC.

The rearrangement uses TRBV27 and TRBJ2-3; 7 nucleotides line up with TRBD2. Germline V gene data show CDR1 as MNHEY and CDR2 as SMNVEV (reference sequence). The CDR3 runs to 17 residues. V gave up 3 bases and J gave up 1 base; unmatched junction bases: 10. The CDR3 here is CASSFQVSLAGTDTQYF. Here the CDR3 DNA reads TGTGCCAGCAGTTTCCAGGTATCGCTAGCGGGCACAGATACGCAGTATTTT.

This chain uses TRBV7-2 with TRBJ1-4; no definite D call. Germline CDR1 is SGHTA and CDR2 is FQGNSA. This CDR3 is built from 15 residues. The V and J ends lost 5 bases and 6 bases respectively, with 16 bases between them. The CDR3 coding sequence is TGTGCCAGCAGCGTTCCAGGAACTGGTTATGAAAAACTGTTTTTT. Its translation is CASSVPGTGYEKLFF.

The CDR3 here is CASSPQEGQPQHF. In DNA form, the CDR3 reads TGTGCCAGCAGCCCCCAGGAGGGTCAGCCCCAGCATTTT. The chain uses TRBV6-1 and TRBJ1-5, with D unresolved. Trimming cost V 6 bases and J 6 bases, with 12 bases left between them. The CDR3 contains 13 residues. Germline CDR1 is MNHNS and CDR2 is SASEGT.

The V gene is TRBV6-1, the J gene TRBJ2-3; TRBD2 is a possible D gene (6 bases). The germline CDR1 and CDR2 sequences are MNHNS and SASEGT. V was pared by 3 bases and J by 4 bases, with 11 bases between. The CDR3 consists of 14 residues. For the CDR3, the DNA is TGTGCCAGCAGTGATGGCGGAGGGGCAGATACGCAGTATTTT. Amino acid sequence: CASSDGGGADTQYF.

This rearrangement joins TRBV7-9 to TRBJ2-1; 9 bases are shared with TRBD1. V lost 4 bases to trimming and J lost 7 bases; unmatched junction nucleotides: 8. Germline CDR1 reads SEHNR; CDR2 reads FQNEAQ (reference sequence). This CDR3 is 15 amino acids long. In DNA form, the CDR3 reads TGTGCCAGCAGCTCCCCTTGGGACAGGGATAATGAGCAGTTCTTC. Translated: CASSSPWDRDNEQFF.

The gene calls are TRBV19 and TRBJ1-5; D remains ambiguous. The V and J ends lost 2 bases and 2 bases respectively, with 16 bases between them. CDR1 LNHDA and CDR2 SQIVND come from the germline V gene (reference sequence). The CDR3 contains 17 residues. Here the CDR3 DNA reads TGTGCCAGTAGTATACCCCGGGGAGGGCGCGGCAATCAGCCCCAGCATTTT. It translates to CASSIPRGGRGNQPQHF. The full variable domain, rest sourced from reference TRBV19 and TRBJ1-5, is DGGITQSPKYLFRKEGQNVTLSCEQNLNHDAMYWYRQDPGQGLRLIYYSQIVNDFQKGDIAEGYSVSREKKESFPLTVTSAQKNPTAFYLCASSIPRGGRGNQPQHFGDGTRLSIL.

The V and J genes are TRBV5-1 and TRBJ1-2; D remains unclear. The CDR3 runs 17 residues. CDR1 SGHRS and CDR2 YFSETQ come from the germline V gene. Trimming pared 4 bases from V and 6 bases from J, leaving 25 bases between. CDR3 sequence reads: CASSPFAGGGGPHGYTF. The CDR3 coding sequence is TGCGCCAGCAGCCCGTTCGCTGGCGGCGGCGGTCCTCATGGCTACACCTTC. Looking up the rest from reference TRBV5-1 and TRBJ1-2 gives the full variable domain: KAGVTQTPRYLIKTRGQQVTLSCSPISGHRSVSWYQQTPGQGLQFLFEYFSETQRNKGNFPGRFSGRQFSNSRSEMNVSTLELGDSALYLCASSPFAGGGGPHGYTFGSGTRLTVV.

J is TRBJ2-7 and V is TRBV9, with D perhaps TRBD2 (5 bases). This CDR3 contains 15 residues. V was pared by 4 bases and J by 0 bases, with 14 bases between. Per germline, CDR1 SGDLS and CDR2 YYNGEE. CDR3 region: CASSPRSSASYEQYF. CDR3 DNA: TGTGCCAGCAGCCCCCGGAGTAGCGCCTCCTACGAGCAGTACTTC.

The V call is TRBV19, the J call TRBJ2-7; 8 bases fit TRBD2. Germline-derived CDR1 and CDR2 are LNHDA and SQIVND (reference sequence). CDR3 length: 14 residues. Trimming cost V 3 bases and J 3 bases; bases outside gene matches: 4. CDR3 sequence: CASSMRGEGYEQYF. CDR3 sequence (DNA): TGTGCCAGTAGTATGCGGGGGGAAGGCTACGAGCAGTACTTC. Looking up the rest from reference TRBV19 and TRBJ2-7 gives the full variable domain: DGGITQSPKYLFRKEGQNVTLSCEQNLNHDAMYWYRQDPGQGLRLIYYSQIVNDFQKGDIAEGYSVSREKKESFPLTVTSAQKNPTAFYLCASSMRGEGYEQYFGPGTRLTVT.

The J gene is TRBJ2-5, the V gene TRBV11-3, with 10 bases matching TRBD1. The CDR3 length is 17 residues. With 4 bases clipped from V and 5 bases from J, the junction kept 13 bases outside the gene matches. Per germline, CDR1 SGHNT and CDR2 YENEEA. Written as DNA, the CDR3 is TGTGCCAGCAGCTCCGGGACAGGGGCTGAGGCGGGCGAGACCCAGTACTTC. It codes for CASSSGTGAEAGETQYF.

J is TRBJ2-1 and V is TRBV11-2; TRBD2 matches at 7 bases. V lost 3 bases and J lost 3; bases outside the gene matches: 2. Germline V gene sequence: CDR1 SGHAT, CDR2 FQNNGV. The CDR3 covers 14 residues. CDR3 amino acids: CASSFSSGYNEQFF. The CDR3 region has the DNA TGTGCCAGCAGCTTCTCTAGCGGCTACAATGAGCAGTTCTTC.

The rearrangement joins TRBV30 to TRBJ2-3, with 9 positions matching TRBD1. The V and J ends lost 2 bases and 5 bases, in that order; junction bases with no gene match: 8. This CDR3 region has 15 residues. Per germline, CDR1 GTSNPN and CDR2 SVGIG (reference sequence). CDR3 protein: CAWSWTGAWIDTQYF. DNA for the CDR3: TGTGCCTGGAGTTGGACAGGGGCATGGATAGATACGCAGTATTTT.

CDR3: CASSPAGAGNTIYF. For the CDR3, the DNA is TGCGCCAGCAGCCCCGCAGGGGCTGGAAACACCATATATTTT. The chain couples TRBV10-2 to TRBJ1-3; D is perhaps TRBD1 (6 bases). CDR1 and CDR2 from the germline V gene are WSHSY and SAAADI. This CDR3 region has 14 residues. V was shortened by 6 bases and J by 2 bases, with 11 bases between the two germline ends.

The rearrangement uses TRBV7-3 and TRBJ2-2; a weak D match, TRBD1 (6 bases). Trimming took off 1 base at V and 5 bases at J, with 11 bases between the two ends. Per the germline V gene, CDR1 is SGHTA and CDR2 is FQGTGA. The CDR3 extends over 15 amino acids. The CDR3 DNA follows: TGTGCCAGCAGCTTAAACAGGGTTGGGACCGGGGAGCTGTTTTTT. Translated: CASSLNRVGTGELFF.

This chain joins TRBV4-3 and TRBJ1-1; D perhaps matches TRBD1 (6 bases). This CDR3 is built from 14 residues. Germline V gives CDR1 LGHNA, CDR2 YSLEER. Trimming left V 4 bases short and J 1 base short, with 10 bases between. CDR3 DNA: TGCGCCAGCAGCCCGGGACACCAGAACACTGAAGCTTTCTTT. Its translation is CASSPGHQNTEAFF.

The V gene is TRBV5-8, the J gene TRBJ2-7, with 10 bases that match TRBD2. Germline V gene sequence: CDR1 SGHTS, CDR2 YDEGEE. The CDR3 consists of 17 residues. The V gene end was trimmed by 4 bases and the J gene end by 1 base; junction bases not matched to a gene: 11. The CDR3 sequence is CASSGPTTSGISYEQYF. In nucleotides, the CDR3 is TGTGCCAGCAGCGGGCCCACTACTAGCGGGATATCCTACGAGCAGTACTTC.

The CDR3 nucleotides are TGCGCCAGCAGCTTGGCCTCCTTGGCAAAGGAGCAGTTCTTC. This encodes CASSLASLAKEQFF. The V gene is TRBV5-1, the J gene TRBJ2-1; D is unresolved. The germline V gene encodes CDR1 SGHRS and CDR2 YFSETQ. This CDR3 region has 14 residues. V was clipped by 0 bases and J by 10 bases, with 14 bases between them.

This sequence joins TRBV2 and TRBJ2-7, with D perhaps TRBD2 (5 bases). Germline V gives CDR1 SNHLY, CDR2 FYNNEI. CDR3 length: 12 residues. Trimming pared 4 bases from V and 3 bases from J, leaving 7 bases between. The chain's CDR3 is CASSGTHYEQYF. CDR3 sequence (DNA): TGTGCCAGCAGTGGGACTCACTACGAGCAGTACTTC.

In DNA form, the CDR3 reads TGTGCCAGCAGTTTACACGGGAACACCGGGGAGCTGTTTTTT. Residues: CASSLHGNTGELFF. The J gene is TRBJ2-2, the V gene TRBV28; no firm D call. The V and J ends lost 2 bases and 1 base respectively, with 5 bases between them. Germline V gene sequence: CDR1 MDHEN, CDR2 SYDVKM. The CDR3 is 14 amino acids.